This entry concerns a single T cell receptor (beta chain). The antigen is unknown. This entry belongs to a study of shared clonotypes between healthy human individuals. As for the study in general: CD4 naive and CD4 memory each took three plates per donor, while CD8 naive took two and CD8 memory one. Findings of the study overall: In contrast to clonotypes shared by all four donors, non-shared clonotypes had lower generation probabilities. Sampling was confined to blood; repertoires within tissues likely differ.

The study ran the assay at deep level. Only in-frame clones appear in the TCRdb table, and some are missing; sequencing was by immunoSEQ multiplex PCR. The sample lists about 2.1 million clones; 85% to 95% were seen once. Germline V gives CDR1 SEHNR, CDR2 FQNEAQ (reference sequence). This CDR3 region has 16 residues. V gave up 6 bases and J gave up 4 bases, with 19 bases separating them. As defined, naive CD8 cells were CD45RO-negative and positively selected for CCR7, with terminally differentiated effector memory CD45RA+ cells excluded. The clonotype was recovered from a man aged 18 to 35 in good health. Some clones in this sample may be carry-over from other donors' samples. The J gene is TRBJ2-1, the V gene TRBV7-9, with D hard to call. The sequenced sample consisted of naive CD8+ T cells from PBMCs. Here the CDR3 reads CASSIMLGPQYNEQFF. The CDR3 region has the DNA TGTGCCAGCAGTATAATGCTAGGACCGCAGTACAATGAGCAGTTCTTC.